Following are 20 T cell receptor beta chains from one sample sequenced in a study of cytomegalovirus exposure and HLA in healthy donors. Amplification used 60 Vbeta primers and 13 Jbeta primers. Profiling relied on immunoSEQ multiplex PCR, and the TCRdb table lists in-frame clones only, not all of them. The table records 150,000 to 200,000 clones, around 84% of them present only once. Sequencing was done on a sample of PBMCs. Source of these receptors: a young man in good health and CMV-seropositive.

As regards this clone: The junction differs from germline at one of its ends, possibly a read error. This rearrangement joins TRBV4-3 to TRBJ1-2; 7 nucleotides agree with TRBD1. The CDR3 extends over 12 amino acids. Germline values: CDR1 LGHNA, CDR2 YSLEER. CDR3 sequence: CASSHSRGQQFF. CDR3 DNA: TGCGCCAGCAGCCATTCGAGGGGACAGCAATTCTTC.

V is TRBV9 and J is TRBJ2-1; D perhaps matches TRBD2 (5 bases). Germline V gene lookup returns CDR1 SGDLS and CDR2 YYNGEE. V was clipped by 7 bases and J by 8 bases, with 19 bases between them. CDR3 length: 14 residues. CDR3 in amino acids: CASGHGGGGDEQFF. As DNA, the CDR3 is TGTGCCAGCGGCCACGGAGGAGGTGGCGATGAGCAGTTCTTC.

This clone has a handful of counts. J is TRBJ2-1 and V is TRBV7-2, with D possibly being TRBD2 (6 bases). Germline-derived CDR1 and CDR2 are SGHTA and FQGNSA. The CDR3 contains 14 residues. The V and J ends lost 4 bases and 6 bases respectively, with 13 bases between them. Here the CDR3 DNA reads TGTGCCAGCAGCTCCTTAATCGGGAGCAATGAGCAGTTCTTC. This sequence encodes CASSSLIGSNEQFF.

CDR3 loop: CASSGWTAGNTIYF. The CDR3 DNA sequence: TGTGCCAGCAGCGGGTGGACAGCTGGAAACACCATATATTTT. The rearrangement joins TRBV9 to TRBJ1-3; D possibly corresponds to TRBD1 (6 bases). V lost 3 bases, J lost 2 bases, and 9 bases lay in between. CDR3 length: 14 residues. Per germline, CDR1 SGDLS and CDR2 YYNGEE.

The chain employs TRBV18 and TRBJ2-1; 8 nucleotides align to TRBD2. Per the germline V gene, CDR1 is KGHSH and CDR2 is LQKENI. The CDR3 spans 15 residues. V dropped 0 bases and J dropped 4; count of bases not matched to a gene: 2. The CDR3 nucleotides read TGTGCCAGCTCACCACCAAGCGGGGGTTACAATGAGCAGTTCTTC. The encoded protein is CASSPPSGGYNEQFF.

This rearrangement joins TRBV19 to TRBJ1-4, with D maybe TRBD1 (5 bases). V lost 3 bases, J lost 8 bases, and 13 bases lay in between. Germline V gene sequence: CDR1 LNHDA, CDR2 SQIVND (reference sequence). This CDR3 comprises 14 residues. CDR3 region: CASSILGGGEKLFF. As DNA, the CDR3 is TGTGCCAGTAGTATTCTCGGCGGGGGGGAAAAACTGTTTTTT.

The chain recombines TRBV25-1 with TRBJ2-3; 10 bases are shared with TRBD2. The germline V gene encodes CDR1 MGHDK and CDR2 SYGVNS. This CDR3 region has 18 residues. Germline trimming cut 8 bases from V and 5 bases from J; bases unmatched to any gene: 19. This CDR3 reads CASSSGSAFTARGDTQYF. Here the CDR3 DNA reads TGTGCCAGCTCTAGCGGGAGCGCGTTTACGGCACGGGGAGATACGCAGTATTTT. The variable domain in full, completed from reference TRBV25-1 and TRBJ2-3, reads EADIYQTPRYLVIGTGKKITLECSQTMGHDKMYWYQQDPGMELHLIHYSYGVNSTEKGDLSSESTVSRIRTEHFPLTLESARPSHTSQYLCASSSGSAFTARGDTQYFGPGTRLTVL.

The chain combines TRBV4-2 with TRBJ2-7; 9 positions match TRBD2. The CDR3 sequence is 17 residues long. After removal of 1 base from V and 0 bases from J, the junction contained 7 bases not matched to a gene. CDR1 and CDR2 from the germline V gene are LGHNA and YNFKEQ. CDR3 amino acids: CASSQVAGGLSSYEQYV. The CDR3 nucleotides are TGTGCCAGCAGCCAAGTCGCGGGAGGGCTGAGCTCCTACGAGCAGTACGTC.

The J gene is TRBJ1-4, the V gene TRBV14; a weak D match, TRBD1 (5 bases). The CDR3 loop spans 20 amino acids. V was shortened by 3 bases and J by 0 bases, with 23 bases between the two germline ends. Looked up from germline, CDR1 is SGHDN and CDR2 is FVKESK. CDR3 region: CASSQGPRRGAPTTNEKLFF. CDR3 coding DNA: TGTGCCAGCAGCCAGGGTCCCCGAAGGGGCGCCCCTACAACTAATGAAAAACTGTTTTTT. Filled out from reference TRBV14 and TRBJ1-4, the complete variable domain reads EAGVTQFPSHSVIEKGQTVTLRCDPISGHDNLYWYRRVMGKEIKFLLHFVKESKQDESGMPNNRFLAERTGGTYSTLKVQPAELEDSGVYFCASSQGPRRGAPTTNEKLFFGSGTQLSVL.

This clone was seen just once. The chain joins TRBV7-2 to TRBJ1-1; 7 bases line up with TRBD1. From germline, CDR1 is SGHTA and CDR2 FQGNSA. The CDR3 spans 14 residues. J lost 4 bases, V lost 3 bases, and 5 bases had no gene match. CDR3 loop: CASSFKQGTTEAFF. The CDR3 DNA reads TGTGCCAGCAGCTTCAAACAGGGGACCACTGAAGCTTTCTTT.

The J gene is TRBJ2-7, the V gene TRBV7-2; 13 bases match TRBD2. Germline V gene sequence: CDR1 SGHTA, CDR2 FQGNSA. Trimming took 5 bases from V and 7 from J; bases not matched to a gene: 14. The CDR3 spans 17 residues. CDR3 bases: TGTGCCAGCAGCCACGGACTAGCGGGAGACCTGTCGGGAGAGCAGTACTTC. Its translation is CASSHGLAGDLSGEQYF. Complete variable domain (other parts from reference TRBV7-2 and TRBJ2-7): GAGVSQSPSNKVTEKGKDVELRCDPISGHTALYWYRQSLGQGLEFLIYFQGNSAPDKSGLPSDRFSAERTGGSVSTLTIQRTQQEDSAVYLCASSHGLAGDLSGEQYFGPGTRLTVT.

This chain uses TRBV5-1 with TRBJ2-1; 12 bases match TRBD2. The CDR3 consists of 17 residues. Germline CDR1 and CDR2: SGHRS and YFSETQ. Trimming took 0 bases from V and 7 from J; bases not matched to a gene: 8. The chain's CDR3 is CASSLALAGGTGNEQFF. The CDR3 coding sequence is TGCGCCAGCAGCTTGGCGCTAGCGGGAGGGACTGGGAATGAGCAGTTCTTC.

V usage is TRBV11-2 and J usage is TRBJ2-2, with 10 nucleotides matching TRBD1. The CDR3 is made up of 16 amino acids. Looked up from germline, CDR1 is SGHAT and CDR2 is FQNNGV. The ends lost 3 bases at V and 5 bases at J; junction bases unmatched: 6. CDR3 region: CASSFRSGQGTGELFF. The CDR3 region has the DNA TGTGCCAGCAGCTTCAGGTCGGGACAGGGGACCGGGGAGCTGTTTTTT.

The chain's CDR3 is CSGSGTEAFF. The CDR3 DNA sequence: TGCAGCGGGTCGGGGACTGAAGCTTTCTTT. The V call is TRBV29-1, the J call TRBJ1-1; D not certain. The CDR3 covers 10 residues. The V end was cut by 7 bases, the J end by 5 bases, with 8 bases between. The germline CDR1 and CDR2 sequences are SQVTM and ANQGSEA.

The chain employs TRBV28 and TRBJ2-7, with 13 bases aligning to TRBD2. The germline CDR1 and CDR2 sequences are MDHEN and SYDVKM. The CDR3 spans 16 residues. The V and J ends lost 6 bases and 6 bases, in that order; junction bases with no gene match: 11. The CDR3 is CASSLPGLAGDGEQYF. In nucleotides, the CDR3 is TGTGCCAGCAGCCTTCCCGGACTAGCGGGAGACGGCGAGCAGTACTTC.

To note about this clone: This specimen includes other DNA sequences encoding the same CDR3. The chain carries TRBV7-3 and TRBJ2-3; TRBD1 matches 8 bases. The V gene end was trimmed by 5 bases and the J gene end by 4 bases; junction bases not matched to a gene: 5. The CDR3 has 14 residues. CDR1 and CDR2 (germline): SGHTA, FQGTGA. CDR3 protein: CASSLTGAADTQYF. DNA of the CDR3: TGTGCCAGCAGCCTGACAGGGGCGGCAGATACGCAGTATTTT.

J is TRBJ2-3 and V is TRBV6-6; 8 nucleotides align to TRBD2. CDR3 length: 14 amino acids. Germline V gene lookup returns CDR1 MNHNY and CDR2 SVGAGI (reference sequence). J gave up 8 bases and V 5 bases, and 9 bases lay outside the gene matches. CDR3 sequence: CASSRSGRMVTQYF. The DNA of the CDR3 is TGTGCCAGCAGTCGAAGCGGGAGAATGGTTACGCAGTATTTT.

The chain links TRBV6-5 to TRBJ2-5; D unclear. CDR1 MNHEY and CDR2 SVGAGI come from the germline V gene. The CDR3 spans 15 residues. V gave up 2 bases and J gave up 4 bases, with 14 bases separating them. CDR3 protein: CASSYEARPGETQYF. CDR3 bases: TGTGCCAGCAGTTACGAGGCAAGGCCGGGAGAGACCCAGTACTTC.

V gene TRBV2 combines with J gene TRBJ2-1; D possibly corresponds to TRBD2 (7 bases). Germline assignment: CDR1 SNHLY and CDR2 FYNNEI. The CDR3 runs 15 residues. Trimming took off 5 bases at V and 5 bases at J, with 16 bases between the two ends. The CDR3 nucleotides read TGTGCCAGCAGTTACGACATCGGGGGGCACAATGAGCAGTTCTTC. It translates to CASSYDIGGHNEQFF.

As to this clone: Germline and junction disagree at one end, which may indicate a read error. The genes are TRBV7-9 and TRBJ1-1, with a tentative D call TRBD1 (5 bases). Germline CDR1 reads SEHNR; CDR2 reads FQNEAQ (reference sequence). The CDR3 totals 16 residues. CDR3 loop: CSSSFSRVIGNTEAFF. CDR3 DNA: TGTTCCAGCAGCTTCAGCAGGGTGATCGGGAACACTGAAGCTTTCTTT.